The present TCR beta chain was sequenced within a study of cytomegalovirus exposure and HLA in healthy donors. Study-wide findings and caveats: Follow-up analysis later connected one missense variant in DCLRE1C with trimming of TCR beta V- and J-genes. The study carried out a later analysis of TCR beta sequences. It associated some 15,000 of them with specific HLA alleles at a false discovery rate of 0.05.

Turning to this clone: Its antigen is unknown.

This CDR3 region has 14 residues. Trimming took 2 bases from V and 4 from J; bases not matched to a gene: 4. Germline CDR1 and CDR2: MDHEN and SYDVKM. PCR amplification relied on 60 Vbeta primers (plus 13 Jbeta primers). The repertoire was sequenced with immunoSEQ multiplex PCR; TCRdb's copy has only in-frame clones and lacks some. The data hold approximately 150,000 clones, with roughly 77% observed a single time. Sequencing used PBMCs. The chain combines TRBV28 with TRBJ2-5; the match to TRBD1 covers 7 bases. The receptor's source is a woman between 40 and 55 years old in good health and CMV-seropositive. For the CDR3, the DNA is TGTGCCAGCAGTTTAGCGGCAGGGGGAGAGACCCAGTACTTC. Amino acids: CASSLAAGGETQYF.